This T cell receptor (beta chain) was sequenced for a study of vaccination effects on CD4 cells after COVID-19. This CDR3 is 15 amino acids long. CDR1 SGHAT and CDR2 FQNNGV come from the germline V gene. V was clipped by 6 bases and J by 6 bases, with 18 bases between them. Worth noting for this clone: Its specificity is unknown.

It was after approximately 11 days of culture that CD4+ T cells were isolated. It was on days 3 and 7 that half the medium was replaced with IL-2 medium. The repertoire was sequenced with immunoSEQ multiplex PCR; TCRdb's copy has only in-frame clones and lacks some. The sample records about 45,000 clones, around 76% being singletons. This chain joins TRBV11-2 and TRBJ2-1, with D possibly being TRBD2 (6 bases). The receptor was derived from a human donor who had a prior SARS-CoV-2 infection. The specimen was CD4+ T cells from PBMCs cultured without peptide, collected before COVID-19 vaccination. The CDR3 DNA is TGTGCCAGCAGGCGGGACTGGGGCCATTCCAATGAGCAGTTCTTC. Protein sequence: CASRRDWGHSNEQFF.